The clone carrying this T cell receptor beta chain has just one count. This record belongs to a study of blood T cell repertoires in COVID-19. Method: immunoSEQ multiplex PCR; TCRdb's copy keeps in-frame clones and lacks some. Found here are about 68,000 clones, roughly 80% of them singletons; the top ten hold 7.5% to 9.5%. The germline CDR1 and CDR2 sequences are SQVTM and ANQGSEA. Trimming removed 2 bases from V and 5 bases from J; junction bases left unmatched: 3. There are 12 residues in the CDR3. The receptor was isolated from a man aged 50 or older with active COVID-19. The chain carries TRBV29-1 and TRBJ2-7, with 7 bases matching TRBD1. The source material was peripheral blood. DNA of the CDR3: TGCAGCGTTGAATCACAGGGGAACGAGCAGTACTTC. Its translation is CSVESQGNEQYF.